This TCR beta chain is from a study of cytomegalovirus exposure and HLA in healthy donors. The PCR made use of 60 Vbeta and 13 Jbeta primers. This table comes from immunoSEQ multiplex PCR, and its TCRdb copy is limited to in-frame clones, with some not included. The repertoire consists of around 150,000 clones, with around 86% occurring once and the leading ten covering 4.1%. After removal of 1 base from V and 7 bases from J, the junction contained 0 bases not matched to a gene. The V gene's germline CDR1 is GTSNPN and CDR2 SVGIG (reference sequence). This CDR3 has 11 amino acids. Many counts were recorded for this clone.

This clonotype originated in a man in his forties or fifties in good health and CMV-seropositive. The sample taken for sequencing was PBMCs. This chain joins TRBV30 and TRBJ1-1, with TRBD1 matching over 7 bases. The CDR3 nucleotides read TGTGCCTGGAGTGGACAGGGTGAAGCTTTCTTT. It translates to CAWSGQGEAFF. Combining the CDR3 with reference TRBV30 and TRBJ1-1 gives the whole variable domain SQTIHQWPATLVQPVGSPLSLECTVEGTSNPNLYWYRQAAGRGLQLLFYSVGIGQISSEVPQNLSASRPQDRQFILSSKKLLLSDSGFYLCAWSGQGEAFFGQGTRLTVV.